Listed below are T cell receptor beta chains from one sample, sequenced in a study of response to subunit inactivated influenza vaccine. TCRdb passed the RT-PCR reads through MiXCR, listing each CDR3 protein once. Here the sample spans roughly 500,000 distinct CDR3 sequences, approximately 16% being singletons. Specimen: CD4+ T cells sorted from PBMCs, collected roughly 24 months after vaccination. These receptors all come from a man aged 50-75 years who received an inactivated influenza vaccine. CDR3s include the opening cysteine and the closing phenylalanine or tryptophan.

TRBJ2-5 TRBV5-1 CASSLMGDVWETQYF
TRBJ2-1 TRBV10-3 CAISLLAGAYNEQFF
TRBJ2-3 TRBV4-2 CASSQDGTAKGTDTQYF
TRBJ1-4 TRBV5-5 CASSLVDNEKLFF
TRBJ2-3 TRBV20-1 CSARTSGAITDTQYF
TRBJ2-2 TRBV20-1 CSARSQSKGYSTGELFF
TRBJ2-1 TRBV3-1 CASSQEWQCYINEQFF
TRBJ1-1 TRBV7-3 CASSEAGTEAFF
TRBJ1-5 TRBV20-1 CSARDRARQPQHF
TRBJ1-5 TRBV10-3 CAISDRREQPQHF
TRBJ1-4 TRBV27 CASSLSRSQNRGEKLFF
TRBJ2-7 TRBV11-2 CASSLAGRNPYEQYF
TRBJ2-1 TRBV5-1 CASSLATGNNEQFF
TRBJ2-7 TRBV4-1 CASRLRPGLTPYEQYF
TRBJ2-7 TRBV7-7 CASSLEQGSYEQYF
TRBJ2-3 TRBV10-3 CAIDGGREHTQYF
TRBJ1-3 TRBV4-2 CASSPISSLGLGNTIYF
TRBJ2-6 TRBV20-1 CSARVGGGANVLTF
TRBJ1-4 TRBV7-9 CASSAWTGGNEKLFF
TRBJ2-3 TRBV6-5 CASSYSSGVTQYF
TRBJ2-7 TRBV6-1 CASSRLGTSVVSEQYF
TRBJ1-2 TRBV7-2 CASSLGGQLYGYTF
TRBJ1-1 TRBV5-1 CASSLDRAGTEAFF
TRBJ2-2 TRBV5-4 CASSVPGQGVTGELFF
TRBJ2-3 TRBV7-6 CASSSEGSGGIDTQYF
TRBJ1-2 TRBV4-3 CASSQSTTKTYGYTF
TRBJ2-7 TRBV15 CATSSDRGGYEQYF
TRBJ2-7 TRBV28 CASSTPKETSYEQYF
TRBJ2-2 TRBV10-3 CALQGGPGGELFF
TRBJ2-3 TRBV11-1 CASSPRGLAGTLRTDTQYF
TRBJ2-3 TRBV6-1 CASSGGQRGNTQYF
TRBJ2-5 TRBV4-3 CASSQDWREETQYF
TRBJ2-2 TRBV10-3 CAISDHRGGTGELFF
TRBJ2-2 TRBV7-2 CASSQGGWNTGELFF
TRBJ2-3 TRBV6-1 CASSSWTSGTDTQYF
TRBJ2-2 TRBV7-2 CASSLMNTGELFF
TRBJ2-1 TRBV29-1 CSVELNSYNEQFF
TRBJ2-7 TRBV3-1 CASSQGGGSYEQYF
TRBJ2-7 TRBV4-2 CASSQGGTNSYEQYF
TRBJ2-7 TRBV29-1 CSVGQGVTYEQYF
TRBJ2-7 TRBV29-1 CSVDTGQGISYEQYF
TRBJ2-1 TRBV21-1 CAGSKEVGREYNEQFF
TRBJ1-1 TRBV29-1 CSVATRLGTEAFF
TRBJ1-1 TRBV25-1 CASSESIGWAGAGEAFF
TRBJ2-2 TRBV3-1 CASSLGTSGSFPSGELFF
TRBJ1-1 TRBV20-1 CSARDRTAILTEAFF
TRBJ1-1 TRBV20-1 CSARAGHMNTEAFF
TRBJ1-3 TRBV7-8 CASSFFLDRSGNTIYF
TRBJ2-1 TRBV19 CASRSDGNEQFF
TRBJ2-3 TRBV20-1 CSASRERADTQYF
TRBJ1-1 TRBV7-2 CASSHPETGNRAFF
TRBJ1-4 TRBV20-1 CSARDTKNEKLFF
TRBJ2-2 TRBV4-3 CASSQRSFGDTGELFF
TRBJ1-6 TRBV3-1 CASSPGTRNSPLRF
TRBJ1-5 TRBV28 CASSAGQRGQPQHF